Shown below are 28 T cell receptor beta chains from a single sample sequenced in a study of CD8+CD57+ T cells in acquired aplastic anemia (dated by TCRdb to 2016 to 2019). The patients picked for sequencing were ones in whom flow cytometry had shown an expansion of CD8+CD57+ cells. The data were produced on an Illumina HiSeq 2000. Genomic DNA served as template for TCR beta VDJ combination and CDR3 sequence profiling. The public reads were quality trimmed at Q25 with fastp and then assembled into clones with MiXCR by TCRdb, keeping productive beta chains. Rows with a matching CDR3 protein are joined into one entry that keeps the most common DNA and genes. A total of some 180,000 distinct CDR3 sequences appear in this sample, nearly 65% of them only once. The ten largest clones take up approximately 42% of the sample. Material: sorted CD4+, CD8+, or CD8+CD57+ T cells (not recorded which) from PBMCs. These receptors all come from a human donor with aplastic anemia.

This rearrangement joins TRBV19 to TRBJ2-7; unclear D gene. The ends were cut back, 2 bases at V and 0 bases at J, with 8 bases in the middle. CDR1 is LNHDA, CDR2 SQIVND, per germline (reference sequence). CDR3 length: 14 amino acids. CDR3 bases: TGTGCCAGTAGTATAACGGAATACTCCTACGAGCAGTACTTC. It specifies CASSITEYSYEQYF.

This clonotype turned up a few times. This rearrangement joins TRBV11-2 to TRBJ2-2, with 12 bases fitting TRBD2. From germline, CDR1 is SGHAT and CDR2 FQNNGV. The V segment lost 6 bases and the J segment 1 base; nucleotides outside the gene matches: 6. This CDR3 has 17 residues. Here the CDR3 reads CASSRRLAGENTGELFF. The DNA for the CDR3 is TGTGCCAGCAGTCGACGACTAGCGGGAGAGAACACCGGGGAGCTGTTTTTT.

The rearrangement uses TRBV4-2 and TRBJ2-7; tentatively, D is TRBD1 or TRBD2 (5 bases each). The CDR3 totals 12 residues. V was pared by 3 bases and J by 6 bases, with 9 bases between. The germline gives CDR1 LGHNA, CDR2 YNFKEQ. The CDR3 here is CASSQGELEQYF. CDR3 nucleotide sequence: TGTGCCAGCAGCCAGGGGGAACTCGAGCAGTACTTC.

This clonotype was seen a few times. The rearrangement uses TRBV5-1 and TRBJ2-5; TRBD2 is a possible D gene (6 bases). CDR1 is SGHRS and CDR2 is YFSETQ in the germline V gene. CDR3 size: 15 residues. With 0 bases removed from V and 10 bases from J, the gap between germline ends came to 19 bases. CDR3 DNA sequence: TGCGCCAGCAGCTTGGCCTCAACACGGATGGGGGGCCAGTACTTC. The encoded protein is CASSLASTRMGGQYF.

Worth noting for this clonotype: A read error may produce the germline difference seen at one junction end. This chain uses TRBV7-2 with TRBJ2-7; D unresolved. The CDR3 sequence is 11 residues long. From germline, CDR1 is SGHTA and CDR2 FQGNSA. The CDR3 DNA sequence: TGTGACAGCAGCACCTCCTACGAGCAGTACTTC. Protein product: CDSSTSYEQYF.

The chain carries TRBV20-1 and TRBJ2-7; 8 bases are a match to TRBD2. This CDR3 contains 15 residues. Germline V lookup: CDR1 DFQATT, CDR2 SNEGSKA (reference sequence). J gave up 0 bases and V 4 bases, and 8 bases lay outside the gene matches. CDR3 sequence reads: CSAKRRSGSSYEQYF. The CDR3 DNA is TGCAGTGCTAAAAGGCGAAGCGGGAGCTCCTACGAGCAGTACTTC.

The gene calls are TRBV10-1 and TRBJ2-6; the D gene could be TRBD1 or TRBD2 (5 bases each). Germline V gives CDR1 WNHNN, CDR2 SYGVQD (reference sequence). The CDR3 totals 18 residues. V was clipped by 4 bases and J by 0 bases, with 16 bases between them. The CDR3 region is CASSAQGVLNSGANVLTF. CDR3 nucleotides: TGCGCCAGCAGTGCCCAGGGAGTGCTCAACTCTGGGGCCAACGTCCTGACTTTC.

This clonotype has ten or more counts. The V call is TRBV4-1, the J call TRBJ2-7, with D possibly TRBD1 on 5 matching bases. V lost 4 bases and J lost 4, with 11 bases in between. Germline V CDR1 and CDR2: MGHRA, YSYEKL. The CDR3 has 13 amino acids. DNA for the CDR3: TGCGCCAGCAGCCCTAACTCAGGGTACGAGCAGTACTTC. Translating gives CASSPNSGYEQYF.

This clonotype was counted many times. J is TRBJ2-3 and V is TRBV2; TRBD2 matches at 9 bases. V gave up 2 bases and J gave up 2 bases; unmatched junction bases: 11. This CDR3 region has 18 residues. Germline values: CDR1 SNHLY, CDR2 FYNNEI. The CDR3 DNA reads as TGTGCCAGCAGTGAACGTGCCAGCGGGGGGCCCCTCACAGATACGCAGTATTTT. It is translated as CASSERASGGPLTDTQYF.

This clonotype was detected many times. The chain combines TRBV5-1 with TRBJ2-5, with 8 nucleotides matching TRBD1. With V trimmed by 1 base and J by 3 bases, 14 bases remained unmatched. Germline V CDR1 and CDR2: SGHRS, YFSETQ. The CDR3 has 18 residues. CDR3 protein: CASSLRLDREVPKETQYF. The CDR3 bases are TGCGCCAGCAGCTTGCGGTTGGACAGGGAAGTTCCCAAAGAGACCCAGTACTTC.

This clonotype was counted at least ten times. This sequence joins TRBV24-1 and TRBJ2-7; tentatively, D is TRBD1 or TRBD2 (5 bases each). The CDR3 has 19 residues. V lost 4 bases and J 1 base, leaving 25 bases between the germline ends. In germline, CDR1 is KGHDR, CDR2 SFDVKD. CDR3 nucleotides: TGTGCCACCAGTGAAAACCGCCGGGGACCCTGGGGCTTTTCCTACGAGCAGTACTTC. This translates into CATSENRRGPWGFSYEQYF.

The J gene is TRBJ2-5, the V gene TRBV10-3; D gene uncertain. The V end lost 3 bases, the J end lost 4 bases, and 12 bases lay between the germline ends. This CDR3 spans 14 amino acids. The V gene's germline CDR1 is ENHRY and CDR2 SYGVKD. The CDR3 nucleotides read TGTGCCATCAGTGAAGGCAGAGAACGAGAGACCCAGTACTTC. Its protein product is CAISEGRERETQYF.

This chain links TRBV29-1 with TRBJ1-2; 7 bases align to TRBD1. The germline CDR1 and CDR2 sequences are SQVTM and ANQGSEA. V was pared by 7 bases and J by 4 bases, with 18 bases of the junction left unmatched. CDR3 length: 16 residues. The CDR3: CSAITRQGRGIYGYTF. The DNA of the CDR3 is TGCAGCGCTATAACCCGACAGGGTAGGGGAATCTATGGCTACACCTTC.

This clonotype was observed many times. The chain links TRBV9 to TRBJ2-7; D is perhaps TRBD1 (6 bases). V was pared by 3 bases and J by 3 bases, with 13 bases between. Germline loops: CDR1 SGDLS, CDR2 YYNGEE. This CDR3 comprises 14 residues. The CDR3 DNA reads as TGTGCCAGCAGCGCCCACAGGGATTGCTACGAGCAGTACTTC. This codes for CASSAHRDCYEQYF. Variable domain in full (rest from reference TRBV9 and TRBJ2-7): DSGVTQTPKHLITATGQRVTLRCSPRSGDLSVYWYQQSLDQGLQFLIQYYNGEERAKGNILERFSAQQFPDLHSELNLSSLELGDSALYFCASSAHRDCYEQYFGPGTRLTVT.

The rearrangement uses TRBV2 and TRBJ2-5; D is perhaps TRBD2 (6 bases). The CDR3 runs to 13 residues. Germline loops: CDR1 SNHLY, CDR2 FYNNEI. Deletions cut 3 bases from V and 5 bases from J, with 10 bases between. The CDR3 nucleotides read TGTGCCAGCAGTGAGTTGGAGGGGGAGACCCAGTACTTC. Its protein product is CASSELEGETQYF.

This clonotype showed up just once. The rearrangement links TRBV7-8 to TRBJ2-7, with D perhaps TRBD2 (5 bases). The J call may not be correct, given that the DNA end is closer to TRBJ2-5. The V gene's germline CDR1 is SGHVS and CDR2 FQNEAQ. The CDR3 has 14 residues. CDR3 DNA: TGTGCCAGCAGCCTTCAGCGGCTACAAGAGACCCAGTACTTC. This sequence encodes CASSLQRLQETQYF.

This clonotype came up many times. The rearrangement links TRBV5-8 to TRBJ1-3, with D unclear. Looked up from germline, CDR1 is SGHTS and CDR2 is YDEGEE. The CDR3 has 15 amino acids. Trimming took 0 bases from V and 0 from J, leaving 7 bases between them. CDR3 residues: CASSLGAHSGNTIYF. CDR3 in DNA: TGTGCCAGCAGCTTGGGTGCTCACTCTGGAAACACCATATATTTT.

A remark on this clonotype: Germline and junction disagree at one end, which may indicate a read error. V usage is TRBV9 and J usage is TRBJ2-2; D is possibly TRBD2 (6 bases). CDR3 length: 12 amino acids. Germline V gene sequence: CDR1 SGDLS, CDR2 YYNGEE. The CDR3 sequence: CASNQDTGGLFF. The CDR3 coding sequence is TGTGCCAGCAATCAGGACACCGGGGGGCTGTTTTTT.

The gene calls are TRBV19 and TRBJ2-2; D possibly matches TRBD1 or TRBD2 (6 bases each). V lost 10 bases to trimming and J lost 1 base, with 16 bases between them. The CDR3 loop spans 15 amino acids. Germline V lookup: CDR1 LNHDA, CDR2 SQIVND (reference sequence). In nucleotides, the CDR3 is TGTGCCACCTCGGGGGCAGGGATGAACACCGGGGAGCTGTTTTTT. Translating it yields CATSGAGMNTGELFF. Combining the CDR3 with reference TRBV19 and TRBJ2-2 gives the whole variable domain DGGITQSPKYLFRKEGQNVTLSCEQNLNHDAMYWYRQDPGQGLRLIYYSQIVNDFQKGDIAEGYSVSREKKESFPLTVTSAQKNPTAFYLCATSGAGMNTGELFFGEGSRLTVL.

This clonotype was seen many times. Relative to the germline gene, one junction end is altered; a read error may explain this. The chain combines TRBV19 with TRBJ1-5; 9 bases line up with TRBD1. Germline V lookup: CDR1 LNHDA, CDR2 SQIVND (reference sequence). The CDR3 runs 16 residues. The CDR3 region is CATSPWDRDSNQPQHF. The CDR3 region has the DNA TGTGCCACTAGTCCCTGGGACAGGGATAGCAATCAGCCCCAGCATTTT.

This clonotype was observed at least ten times. This sequence joins TRBV12-3 or TRBV12-4 and TRBJ1-5; TRBD1 is a possible D gene (5 bases). There are 14 residues in the CDR3. The V gene lost 3 bases and the J gene lost 0 bases, with 6 bases spanning the gap. The CDR3 protein is CASSLGVSNQPQHF. CDR3 sequence (DNA): TGTGCCAGCAGTTTGGGGGTTAGCAATCAGCCCCAGCATTTT.

The chain couples TRBV20-1 to TRBJ1-6; 11 bases line up with TRBD1. CDR3 length: 15 residues. J was trimmed by 10 bases and V by 4 bases; bases with no gene match: 9. Germline CDR1 is DFQATT and CDR2 is SNEGSKA (reference sequence). The CDR3 protein is CSATLSGQGDSPLHF. The CDR3 bases are TGCAGTGCTACCCTGTCGGGACAGGGGGACTCACCCCTCCACTTT.

J is TRBJ2-3 and V is TRBV20-1; D gene unclear. This CDR3 has 13 amino acids. The V end lost 3 bases, the J end lost 3 bases, and 10 bases lay between the germline ends. Germline V gene data show CDR1 as DFQATT and CDR2 as SNEGSKA (reference sequence). The chain's CDR3 is CSASQQETDTQYF. The CDR3 nucleotides read TGCAGTGCTAGTCAGCAGGAAACAGATACGCAGTATTTT.

The chain couples TRBV7-9 to TRBJ2-3, with a tentative D call TRBD1 (6 bases). The CDR3 consists of 16 residues. Germline values: CDR1 SEHNR, CDR2 FQNEAQ (reference sequence). V lost 1 base to trimming and J lost 4 bases, with 15 bases between them. Here the CDR3 reads CASSLGQGRGADTQYF. The CDR3 DNA sequence: TGTGCCAGCAGCTTAGGGCAGGGCAGGGGAGCAGATACGCAGTATTTT.

A word on this clonotype: A read error may produce the germline difference seen at one junction end. The chain joins TRBV5-1 to TRBJ1-6, with 8 nucleotides matching TRBD1. The CDR3 is 14 residues long. Germline CDR1 is SGHRS and CDR2 is YFSETQ. CDR3 amino acids: CASSLRTGNSPLHF. The CDR3 bases are TGTGCCAGCAGCTTGCGGACAGGGAACTCACCCCTCCACTTT.

This clonotype has a handful of counts. The chain is built from TRBV7-2 and TRBJ2-7; D call uncertain. V lost 5 bases and J 1 base, leaving 15 bases between the germline ends. The CDR3 is 15 residues long. The germline gives CDR1 SGHTA, CDR2 FQGNSA. The CDR3 DNA follows: TGTGCCAGCAGCCATAGACAAGCCGTGTCCTACGAGCAGTACTTC. Translating it yields CASSHRQAVSYEQYF.

This chain connects TRBV20-1 to TRBJ2-1, with unresolved D. The V gene's germline CDR1 is DFQATT and CDR2 SNEGSKA (reference sequence). V lost 3 bases to trimming and J lost 4 bases, with 4 bases between them. This CDR3 is 11 amino acids long. The CDR3 reads CSASGYNEQFF. The CDR3 DNA reads TGCAGTGCTAGTGGGTACAATGAGCAGTTCTTC.

Many counts were recorded for this clonotype. The chain is built from TRBV9 and TRBJ2-7, with a tentative D call TRBD1 (7 bases). Germline V lookup: CDR1 SGDLS, CDR2 YYNGEE. This CDR3 comprises 13 residues. With 4 bases removed from V and 6 bases from J, the gap between germline ends came to 14 bases. CDR3 coding DNA: TGTGCCAGCAGCCAGGGGGGATTCGGCGAGCAGTACTTC. Protein sequence: CASSQGGFGEQYF.